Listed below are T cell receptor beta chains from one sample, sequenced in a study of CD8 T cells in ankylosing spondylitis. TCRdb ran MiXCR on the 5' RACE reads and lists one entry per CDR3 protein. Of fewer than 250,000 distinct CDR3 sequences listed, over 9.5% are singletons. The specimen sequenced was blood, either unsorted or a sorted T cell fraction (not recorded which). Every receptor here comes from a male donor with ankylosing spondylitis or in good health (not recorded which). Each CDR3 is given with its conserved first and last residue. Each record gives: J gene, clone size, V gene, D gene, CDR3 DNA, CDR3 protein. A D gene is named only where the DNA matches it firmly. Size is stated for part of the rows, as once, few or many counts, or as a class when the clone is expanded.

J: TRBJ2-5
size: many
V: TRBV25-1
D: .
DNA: TGTGCCACCCGGACAAACCAAGAGACCCAGTACTTC
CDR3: CATRTNQETQYF

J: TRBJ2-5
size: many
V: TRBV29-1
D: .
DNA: TGCAGCGTTGAGGACCCCCTCGGGTACCAAGAGACCCAGTACTTC
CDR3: CSVEDPLGYQETQYF

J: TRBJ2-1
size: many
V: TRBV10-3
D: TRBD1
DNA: TGTGCCATCAGCGGGCCGGGACAGGGATGGAATGAGCAGTTCTTC
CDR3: CAISGPGQGWNEQFF

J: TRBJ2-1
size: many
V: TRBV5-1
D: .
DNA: TGCGCCAGCAGCTTGCTCCACACAGCCGGGGCCTCCTACAATGAGCAGTTCTTC
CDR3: CASSLLHTAGASYNEQFF

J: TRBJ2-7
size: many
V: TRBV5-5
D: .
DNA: TGTGCCAGCAGCCGAGATGGACAGCCCGTTCGGGAGCAGTACTTC
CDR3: CASSRDGQPVREQYF

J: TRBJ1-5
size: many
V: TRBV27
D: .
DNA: TGTGCCAGCTCTTTAGGTGGGGGGCCCCAGCATTTT
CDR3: CASSLGGGPQHF

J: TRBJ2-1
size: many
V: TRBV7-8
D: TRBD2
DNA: TGTGCCAGCAGCCGGACTAGCGCCTCGGATGAGCAGTTCTTC
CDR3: CASSRTSASDEQFF

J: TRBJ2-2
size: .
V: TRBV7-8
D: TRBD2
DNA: TGTGCCAGCAGCTTAGCGACTAGCGGGGGGGTCACCGGGGAGCTGTTTTTT
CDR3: CASSLATSGGVTGELFF

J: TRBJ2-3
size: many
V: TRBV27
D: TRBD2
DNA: TGTGCCAGCAGTCCGGGACTAGCGGTTGCAGATACGCAGTATTTT
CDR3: CASSPGLAVADTQYF

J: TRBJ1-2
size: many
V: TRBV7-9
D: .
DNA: TGTGCCAGCAGCTTACCGTCCAGGGCCTACCCTTATGGCTACACCTTC
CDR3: CASSLPSRAYPYGYTF

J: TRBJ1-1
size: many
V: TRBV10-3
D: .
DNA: TGTGCCATCAGTACAGGGACTGAAGCTTTCTTT
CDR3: CAISTGTEAFF

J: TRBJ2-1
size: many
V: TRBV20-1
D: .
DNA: TGCAGTGCTAGAGATCTCAGCAATGAGCAGTTCTTC
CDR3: CSARDLSNEQFF

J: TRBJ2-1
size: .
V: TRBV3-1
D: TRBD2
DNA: TGTGCCAGCAGCCCACACACCAGGGAGGGTCCCTACAATGAGCAGTTCTTC
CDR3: CASSPHTREGPYNEQFF

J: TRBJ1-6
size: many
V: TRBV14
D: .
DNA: TGTGCCAGCAGCCATAAGGGGCGAGGCAATTCACCCCTCCACTTT
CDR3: CASSHKGRGNSPLHF

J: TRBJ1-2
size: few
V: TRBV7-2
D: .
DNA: TGTGCCAGCAGTCGACCGCAGGGGAGTGACTATGGCTACACCTTC
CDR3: CASSRPQGSDYGYTF

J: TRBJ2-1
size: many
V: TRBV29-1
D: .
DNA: TGCAGCGGACTAGATCGCCGTGAGCAGTTCTTC
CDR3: CSGLDRREQFF

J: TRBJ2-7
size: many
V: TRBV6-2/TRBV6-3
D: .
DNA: TGTGCCAGCAGTTTCGACAGGTACGAGCAGTACTTC
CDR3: CASSFDRYEQYF

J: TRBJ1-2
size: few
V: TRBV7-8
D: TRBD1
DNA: TGTGCCAGCAGCTTAATCGGGGGTGACAGGGCCACTGGCTACACCTTC
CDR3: CASSLIGGDRATGYTF

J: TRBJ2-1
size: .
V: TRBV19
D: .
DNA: TGTGCCAGTAGTCTGGGCAGTCTCGGCTACAATGAGCAGTTCTTC
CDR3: CASSLGSLGYNEQFF

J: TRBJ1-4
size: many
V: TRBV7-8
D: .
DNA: TGTGCCAGCAGCGGACAGCTCGAGCGAACAGGAAAACTGTTTTTT
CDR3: CASSGQLERTGKLFF

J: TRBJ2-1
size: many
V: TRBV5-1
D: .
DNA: TGCGCCAGCGGGCCGTACGGGACCTCTGGGAATGAGCAGTTCTTC
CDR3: CASGPYGTSGNEQFF

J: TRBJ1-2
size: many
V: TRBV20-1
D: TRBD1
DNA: TGCAGTGCCCCGACAGGGGGCTACTATGGCTACACCTTC
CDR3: CSAPTGGYYGYTF

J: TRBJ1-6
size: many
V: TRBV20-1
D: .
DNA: TGCAGTGCTCCCTTTGCGCTCCCCCAGGGACCCCTCCACTTT
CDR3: CSAPFALPQGPLHF

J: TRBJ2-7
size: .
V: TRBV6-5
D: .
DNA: TGTGCCAGCAGTTACGACAAAGTAGGGGTCTACGAGCAGTACTTC
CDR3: CASSYDKVGVYEQYF

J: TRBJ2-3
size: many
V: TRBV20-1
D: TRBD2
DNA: TGCAGTGCGCGCGGGGGGGCCTCAAGGACAGATACGCAGTATTTT
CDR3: CSARGGASRTDTQYF

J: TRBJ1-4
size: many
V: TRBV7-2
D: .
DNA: TGTGCCAGCAGTACAAGGAGGCAGGAAAAACTGTTTTTT
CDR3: CASSTRRQEKLFF